These 8 T cell receptor beta chains were sequenced from one sample in a study of blood T cell repertoires in COVID-19. Sequencing used immunoSEQ multiplex PCR; TCRdb keeps in-frame clones, though not all of them. Among 56,000 or so clones, 85% to 90% were seen once, and the ten largest hold roughly 10%. The specimen was peripheral blood. The receptors shown here come from a human donor in a cohort sampled during active COVID-19.

The chain joins TRBV6-5 to TRBJ2-7; tentative D call: TRBD1 (5 bases). Trimming removed 0 bases at V and 4 bases at J, with 10 bases between. Per the germline V gene, CDR1 is MNHEY and CDR2 is SVGAGI. This CDR3 region has 14 residues. This chain's CDR3 is CASSYSIGAYEQYF. As DNA, the CDR3 is TGTGCCAGCAGTTACTCGATTGGGGCATACGAGCAGTACTTC.

The chain carries TRBV7-2 and TRBJ2-7; TRBD2 aligns across 8 bases. V shed 5 bases and J 2 bases; nucleotides not matched to a gene: 8. There are 15 residues in the CDR3. The germline V gene encodes CDR1 SGHTA and CDR2 FQGNSA. Here the CDR3 reads CASSDSSSGPYEQYF. The CDR3 coding sequence is TGTGCCAGCAGCGACAGTTCTAGCGGGCCCTACGAGCAGTACTTC.

The chain employs TRBV28 and TRBJ2-1; tentative D call: TRBD2 (6 bases). Germline CDR1 and CDR2: MDHEN and SYDVKM. The length of the CDR3 is 19 residues. With 1 base removed from V and 4 bases from J, the gap between germline ends came to 23 bases. The CDR3 DNA is TGTGCCAGCAGTTTATCCCGGGGGAGACGAGGTACCAGATACAATGAGCAGTTCTTC. Its protein is CASSLSRGRRGTRYNEQFF.

The CDR3 region has the DNA TGTGCCAGCAGCCTATTCGGGGGGAACACTGAAGCTTTCTTT. It encodes CASSLFGGNTEAFF. This chain joins TRBV14 and TRBJ1-1; D may be TRBD1 (5 bases). Trimming pared 4 bases from V and 1 base from J, leaving 10 bases between. This CDR3 is 14 amino acids long. The germline V gene encodes CDR1 SGHDN and CDR2 FVKESK.

The chain recombines TRBV5-4 with TRBJ1-2; 7 bases are a match to TRBD1. Per the germline V gene, CDR1 is SGHNT and CDR2 is YYREEE (reference sequence). This CDR3 is 16 amino acids long. J gave up 7 bases and V 4 bases, and 16 bases lay outside the gene matches. CDR3 protein: CASSDGRTGGAGGYTF. The CDR3, as DNA: TGTGCCAGCAGCGATGGACGGACAGGTGGTGCCGGTGGCTACACCTTC.

Only a few counts were recorded for this clone. CDR3 in amino acids: CASRAGGWTGELFF. For the CDR3, the DNA is TGTGCCAGCAGAGCGGGAGGTTGGACCGGGGAGCTGTTTTTT. The V call is TRBV14, the J call TRBJ2-2; 9 bases align to TRBD2. V gave up 6 bases and J gave up 5 bases; unmatched junction bases: 4. The germline CDR1 and CDR2 sequences are SGHDN and FVKESK. The CDR3 extends over 14 amino acids.

The rearrangement joins TRBV19 to TRBJ1-3; no firm D call. The V and J ends lost 3 bases and 0 bases respectively, with 9 bases between them. Looked up from germline, CDR1 is LNHDA and CDR2 is SQIVND (reference sequence). CDR3 length equals 15 residues. Written as DNA, the CDR3 is TGTGCCAGTAGTATCTACCGTACCTCTGGAAACACCATATATTTT. As protein: CASSIYRTSGNTIYF.

This clone has only a few counts. The chain couples TRBV29-1 to TRBJ2-1, with D perhaps TRBD1 (5 bases). This CDR3 is 13 amino acids long. The germline V and J ends were trimmed by 7 bases and 3 bases, with 13 bases remaining between them. Per germline, CDR1 SQVTM and CDR2 ANQGSEA. CDR3 in DNA: TGCAGCGCGGTGCAGGGTAACTACAATGAGCAGTTCTTC. Protein: CSAVQGNYNEQFF.